Listed below are T cell receptor beta chains from one sample, sequenced in a study of blood T cell repertoires in COVID-19. Clones were read by immunoSEQ multiplex PCR, and TCRdb kept only the in-frame ones, dropping some. The sample lists 300,000 to 400,000 clones; roughly 90% were seen once. Input material: PBMCs or T cells enriched from blood (not recorded which). These TCRs come from a woman between 25 and 40 years old with acute COVID-19. Both conserved end residues are part of each CDR3. The D gene is left open where the match is weak. Size values are once, few and many counts, or a class for expanded clones, and some rows have none.

d_call | j_call | v_call | clone_size | cdr3_aa | cdr3_nt
- | TRBJ1-5 | TRBV19 | once | CASSTSTGTSQPQHF | TGTGCCAGTAGTACGTCTACAGGGACGAGTCAGCCCCAGCATTTT
- | TRBJ1-6 | TRBV28 | - | CASSLLGPQGNSPLHF | TGTGCCAGCAGTTTATTGGGCCCTCAGGGGAATTCACCCCTCCACTTT
TRBD1 | TRBJ1-6 | TRBV2 | - | CASSPRTGVPNSPLHF | TGTGCCAGCAGCCCAAGGACAGGGGTCCCGAATTCACCCCTCCACTTT
- | TRBJ1-2 | TRBV18 | - | CASSEGRFYGYTF | TGTGCCAGCTCTGAGGGCCGATTCTATGGCTACACCTTC
- | TRBJ1-3 | TRBV7-9 | - | CASSSSGLSSGNTIYF | TGTGCCAGCAGCTCTTCGGGACTCAGCTCTGGAAACACCATATATTTT
- | TRBJ2-5 | TRBV24-1 | - | CATSDFSTSQETQYF | TGTGCCACCAGTGATTTCTCGACTAGCCAAGAGACCCAGTACTTC
- | TRBJ1-5 | TRBV5-6 | - | CASSLASGFGDNPVQPQHF | TGTGCCAGCAGCTTGGCCAGTGGGTTTGGGGACAATCCAGTTCAGCCCCAGCATTTT
- | TRBJ2-7 | TRBV5-1 | few | CASSLIQNEQYF | TGCGCCAGCAGCTTGATCCAGAACGAGCAGTACTTC
TRBD1 | TRBJ1-1 | TRBV11-2 | - | CASSFHRGEMNTEAFF | TGTGCCAGCAGCTTCCACAGGGGGGAAATGAACACTGAAGCTTTCTTT
- | TRBJ1-4 | TRBV2 | - | CASSDRVEKLFF | TGTGCCAGCAGTGACAGGGTCGAAAAACTGTTTTTT
- | TRBJ2-5 | TRBV5-1 | - | CASSSGGGETQYF | TGCGCCAGCAGCTCGGGGGGCGGAGAGACCCAGTACTTC
TRBD1 | TRBJ2-7 | TRBV18 | - | CASSRDRSSPYEQYF | TGTGCCAGCTCAAGGGACAGGAGCTCGCCCTACGAGCAGTACTTC
TRBD1 | TRBJ2-7 | TRBV27 | - | CASSLTGTGGKYEQYF | TGTGCCAGCAGTTTAACAGGGACAGGGGGCAAGTACGAGCAGTACTTC
TRBD1 | TRBJ2-7 | TRBV20-1 | - | CSASSGQKEEQYF | TGCAGTGCTAGTTCGGGACAGAAGGAAGAGCAGTACTTC
- | TRBJ1-1 | TRBV6-2/TRBV6-3 | - | CASSYWEGEAFF | TGTGCCAGCAGTTACTGGGAGGGGGAAGCTTTCTTT
- | TRBJ1-1 | TRBV5-6 | - | CASTRGASTEAFF | TGTGCCAGCACCCGGGGGGCGAGCACTGAAGCTTTCTTT
TRBD1 | TRBJ2-3 | TRBV30 | - | CAWRTGKVGTDTQYF | TGTGCCTGGCGGACAGGGAAGGTCGGAACAGATACGCAGTATTTT
- | TRBJ2-1 | TRBV7-9 | - | CASSPGAGYYNEQFF | TGTGCCAGCAGCCCCGGTGCGGGGTACTACAATGAGCAGTTCTTC
TRBD1 | TRBJ1-2 | TRBV7-2 | many | CASSLARQGAVGYTF | TGTGCCAGCAGCTTAGCCCGACAGGGGGCGGTTGGCTACACCTTC
- | TRBJ2-7 | TRBV19 | - | CAVRGDEQYF | TGTGCCGTGCGGGGCGACGAGCAGTACTTC
TRBD2 | TRBJ2-2 | TRBV19 | - | CASRGRTSGVVSDTGELFF | TGTGCCAGTAGAGGCCGGACTAGCGGGGTGGTTTCGGACACCGGGGAGCTGTTTTTT
- | TRBJ2-7 | TRBV19 | - | CASSIETGSYEQYF | TGTGCCAGTAGTATAGAAACAGGCTCCTACGAGCAGTACTTC
- | TRBJ1-2 | TRBV2 | - | CASSLSGGYTF | TGTGCCAGCAGTCTATCAGGGGGCTACACCTTC
TRBD2 | TRBJ2-1 | TRBV4-1 | - | CASSQTIAGYNEQFF | TGCGCCAGCAGCCAAACAATAGCGGGATACAATGAGCAGTTCTTC
TRBD1 | TRBJ1-3 | TRBV5-1 | - | CASSLGQSGNTIYF | TGCGCCAGCAGCCTGGGACAGTCTGGAAACACCATATATTTT
- | TRBJ1-1 | TRBV10-1 | - | CASSEARTESKAFF | TGCGCCAGCAGTGAGGCCCGGACAGAATCGAAAGCTTTCTTT
TRBD1 | TRBJ2-3 | TRBV9 | - | CASSVGGGLPDTQYF | TGTGCCAGCAGCGTAGGAGGGGGCCTTCCAGATACGCAGTATTTT
TRBD1 | TRBJ2-7 | TRBV27 | once | CASSSPDRDGYEQYF | TGTGCCAGCAGTTCCCCGGACAGGGACGGCTACGAGCAGTACTTC
- | TRBJ2-7 | TRBV5-1 | - | CASNQGDSALLSDEQYF | TGCGCCAGCAACCAGGGCGACAGCGCACTCTTATCCGACGAGCAGTACTTC
TRBD1 | TRBJ1-4 | TRBV29-1 | once | CSVARQGQNEKLFF | TGCAGCGTCGCTAGACAGGGTCAGAATGAAAAACTGTTTTTT
TRBD1 | TRBJ1-2 | TRBV19 | - | CATLEWDRGNGYTF | TGTGCCACTCTCGAGTGGGACAGGGGGAATGGCTACACCTTC
- | TRBJ1-6 | TRBV6-4 | - | CASSRRLDNSPLHF | TGTGCCAGCTCCCGGCGGTTAGATAATTCACCCCTCCACTTT
TRBD1 | TRBJ1-1 | TRBV28 | - | CASSLGQWRNTEAFF | TGTGCCAGCAGTCTGGGACAGTGGAGGAACACTGAAGCTTTCTTT
- | TRBJ1-5 | TRBV29-1 | - | CSVVGGVNQPQHF | TGCAGCGTCGTAGGGGGGGTCAATCAGCCCCAGCATTTT
TRBD1 | TRBJ1-4 | TRBV5-1 | - | CASSTDRNEKLFF | TGCGCCAGCAGCACGGACAGGAATGAAAAACTGTTTTTT
- | TRBJ1-2 | TRBV10-3 | - | CAISATARGIYGYTF | TGTGCCATCAGCGCTACCGCCCGGGGGATCTATGGCTACACCTTC
TRBD2 | TRBJ2-7 | TRBV2 | - | CASTSGTRGYEQYF | TGTGCCAGCACTTCCGGGACTAGAGGCTACGAGCAGTACTTC
- | TRBJ1-2 | TRBV30 | - | CAWRVGGRNYGYTF | TGTGCCTGGAGGGTGGGGGGACGCAACTATGGCTACACCTTC
- | TRBJ1-1 | TRBV6-5 | once | CASSLDRIKAFF | TGTGCCAGCAGTTTAGACAGGATTAAAGCTTTCTTT
TRBD1 | TRBJ2-7 | TRBV6-5 | - | CASSKLYRGHEQYF | TGTGCCAGCAGTAAACTCTACAGGGGCCACGAGCAGTACTTC
- | TRBJ1-6 | TRBV27 | once | CASSDSSYNSPLHF | TGTGCCAGCTCCGACAGCTCCTATAATTCACCCCTCCACTTT
- | TRBJ1-5 | TRBV6-2/TRBV6-3 | - | CASSTNRVNQPQHF | TGTGCCAGCAGCACGAACAGAGTAAATCAGCCCCAGCATTTT
- | TRBJ1-4 | TRBV7-9 | - | CASSLVFSEKLFF | TGTGCCAGCAGCTTAGTTTTTAGTGAAAAACTGTTTTTT
- | TRBJ1-6 | TRBV25-1 | - | CASSEGTPYNSSLHF | TGTGCCAGCAGTGAAGGGACACCTTATAATTCATCCCTCCACTTT
TRBD2 | TRBJ2-3 | TRBV5-1 | - | CASKPLAGGADTQYF | TGCGCCAGCAAGCCACTAGCGGGGGGCGCAGATACGCAGTATTTT
- | TRBJ2-7 | TRBV30 | - | CAWSPTDSYYEQYF | TGTGCCTGGTCTCCGACTGATTCTTACTACGAGCAGTACTTC
- | TRBJ1-5 | TRBV2 | - | CASIGVGGEGQPQHF | TGTGCCAGCATAGGGGTTGGGGGGGAAGGACAGCCCCAGCATTTT
- | TRBJ2-7 | TRBV7-2 | - | CASSLGADYEQYF | TGTGCCAGCAGCTTAGGGGCAGACTACGAGCAGTACTTC
TRBD2 | TRBJ2-7 | TRBV5-5 | - | CASRRGLAGSSSYEQYF | TGTGCCAGCAGGCGAGGGCTAGCGGGGTCTAGCTCCTACGAGCAGTACTTC
- | TRBJ1-5 | TRBV19 | - | CASSIVGANQPQHF | TGTGCCAGTAGTATCGTAGGGGCGAACCAGCCCCAGCATTTT
- | TRBJ2-1 | TRBV2 | - | CASTTGSPYNEQFF | TGTGCCAGCACGACAGGAAGCCCTTACAATGAGCAGTTCTTC
TRBD1 | TRBJ1-2 | TRBV7-2 | - | CASSLTWTGNYGYTF | TGTGCCAGCAGCTTAACCTGGACAGGGAACTATGGCTACACCTTC
TRBD1 | TRBJ1-6 | TRBV6-1 | - | CASSDEVGTGVFSYNSPLHF | TGTGCCAGCAGTGACGAGGTTGGGACAGGGGTATTCTCGTATAATTCACCCCTCCACTTT
TRBD1 | TRBJ1-2 | TRBV27 | - | CASTPRTGVYGYTF | TGTGCCAGCACCCCCCGGACAGGGGTCTATGGCTACACCTTC
- | TRBJ1-1 | TRBV5-8 | - | CASSPQGRWDTEAFF | TGTGCCAGCAGCCCACAGGGAAGGTGGGACACTGAAGCTTTCTTT